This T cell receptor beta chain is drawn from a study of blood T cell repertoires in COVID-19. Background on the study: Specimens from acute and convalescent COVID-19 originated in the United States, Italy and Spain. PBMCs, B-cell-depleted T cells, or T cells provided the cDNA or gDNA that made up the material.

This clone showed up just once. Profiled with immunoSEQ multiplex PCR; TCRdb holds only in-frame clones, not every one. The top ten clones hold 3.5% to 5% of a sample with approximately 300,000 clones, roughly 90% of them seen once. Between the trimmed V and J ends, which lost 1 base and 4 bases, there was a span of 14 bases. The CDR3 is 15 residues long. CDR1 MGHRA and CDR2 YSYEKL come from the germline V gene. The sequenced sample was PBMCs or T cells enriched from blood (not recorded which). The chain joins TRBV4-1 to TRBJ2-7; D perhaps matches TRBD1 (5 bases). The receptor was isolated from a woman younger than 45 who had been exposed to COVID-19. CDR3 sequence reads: CASSQGQGGTYEQYF. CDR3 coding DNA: TGCGCCAGCAGCCAAGGGCAGGGTGGTACATACGAGCAGTACTTC.